This T cell receptor (beta chain) is from a study of blood T cell repertoires in COVID-19. The assay was immunoSEQ multiplex PCR, and TCRdb's table has in-frame clones only and misses some. The sample lists 200,000 to 300,000 clones, about nine tenths occurring once. The source is a middle-aged woman with acute COVID-19. Sequenced input: PBMCs or T cells enriched from blood (not recorded which).

CDR3 nucleotide sequence: TGTGCCAGCAGTCTAGCGGGGCCCTACGAGCAGTACGTC. Translation gives CASSLAGPYEQYV. V and J are TRBV12-3 or TRBV12-4 and TRBJ2-7; TRBD2 aligns across 9 bases. This CDR3 region has 13 residues.